These 13 T cell receptor beta chains came from one sample sequenced in a study of tumor-infiltrating lymphocytes in localized non-small cell lung cancer. Only in-frame clones appear in the TCRdb table, and some are missing; sequencing was by immunoSEQ multiplex PCR. The sample has about 14,000 clones, roughly four fifths seen once; the top ten hold approximately 2.5%. The sample taken for sequencing was lung tumor tissue. The source is a human donor with non-small cell lung cancer.

The chain combines TRBV18 with TRBJ2-7; D remains unclear. In germline, CDR1 is KGHSH, CDR2 LQKENI. Trimming took 6 bases from V and 5 from J, leaving 11 bases between them. This CDR3 contains 12 residues. CDR3 in amino acids: CASSLTGDEQYF. CDR3 bases: TGTGCCAGCTCGCTAACGGGCGACGAGCAGTACTTC.

This rearrangement joins TRBV2 to TRBJ2-7; D remains unclear. This CDR3 has 11 residues. Germline CDR1 SNHLY, CDR2 FYNNEI. The V end was cut by 0 bases, the J end by 4 bases, with 1 base between. CDR3: CASSEAYEQYF. CDR3 coding DNA: TGTGCCAGCAGTGAAGCTTACGAGCAGTACTTC.

The CDR3 DNA reads TGCGCCAGCAGCCAAGATGTGACAGGGAATCAGCCCCAGCATTTT. It encodes CASSQDVTGNQPQHF. The rearrangement joins TRBV4-3 to TRBJ1-5, with TRBD1 matching over 7 bases. Trimming removed 0 bases from V and 4 bases from J; junction bases left unmatched: 3. Germline-derived CDR1 and CDR2 are LGHNA and YSLEER. The CDR3 length is 15 residues.

This sequence joins TRBV11-1 and TRBJ2-3; no clear D gene. Germline V gives CDR1 SGHAT, CDR2 FQDESV (reference sequence). The CDR3 sequence is 14 residues long. The V end lost 5 bases, the J end lost 4 bases, and 13 bases lay between the germline ends. Here the CDR3 DNA reads TGTGCCAGCAGCCGCCTTGTGAAGGCAGATACGCAGTATTTT. It yields the protein CASSRLVKADTQYF. Supplemented by reference TRBV11-1 and TRBJ2-3, the full variable domain reads EAEVAQSPRYKITEKSQAVAFWCDPISGHATLYWYRQILGQGPELLVQFQDESVVDDSQLPKDRFSAERLKGVDSTLKIQPAELGDSAMYLCASSRLVKADTQYFGPGTRLTVL.

The chain carries TRBV6-5 and TRBJ2-5; D not resolved. Matching the DNA end better, TRBJ2-7 makes the J call doubtful. The CDR3 has 11 amino acids. CDR1 and CDR2 from the germline V gene are MNHEY and SVGAGI. This CDR3 is CASTGANEQYF. The CDR3 coding sequence is TGTGCCAGCACCGGAGCCAACGAGCAGTACTTC.

CDR3 bases: TGTGCCAGCAGTTTTGGGGGACAGGTTTACAATGAGCAGTTCTTC. It yields the protein CASSFGGQVYNEQFF. V and J are TRBV27 and TRBJ2-1, with 8 bases identical to TRBD1. Germline trimming cut 3 bases from V and 4 bases from J; bases unmatched to any gene: 5. Germline-derived CDR1 and CDR2 are MNHEY and SMNVEV (reference sequence). The CDR3 sequence is 15 residues long.

V is TRBV2 and J is TRBJ2-1, with 11 nucleotides matching TRBD2. Germline loops: CDR1 SNHLY, CDR2 FYNNEI. Unmatched junction bases numbered 12, after V lost 7 bases and J lost 7 bases. The CDR3 sequence is 16 residues long. The CDR3 protein is CASTKIGLAGQNEQFF. DNA for the CDR3: TGTGCCAGCACCAAAATCGGACTAGCGGGTCAGAATGAGCAGTTCTTC.

The chain is built from TRBV9 and TRBJ2-3; TRBD2 aligns across 7 bases. Unmatched junction bases numbered 4, after V lost 4 bases and J lost 2 bases. CDR3 length: 14 residues. Germline V gene lookup returns CDR1 SGDLS and CDR2 YYNGEE. The CDR3 protein is CASSPGRDTDTQYF. The CDR3 DNA is TGTGCCAGCAGCCCAGGGAGGGACACAGATACGCAGTATTTT.

The chain combines TRBV19 with TRBJ2-6, with 14 bases aligning to TRBD2. The V and J ends lost 5 bases and 7 bases, in that order; junction bases with no gene match: 7. Germline CDR1 is LNHDA and CDR2 is SQIVND (reference sequence). The CDR3 consists of 17 residues. CDR3 in DNA: TGTGCCAGTAGTGGGGGACTAGCGGGAGTCAGAGCCAACGTCCTGACTTTC. Translating it yields CASSGGLAGVRANVLTF.

The V gene is TRBV11-3, the J gene TRBJ2-2; D call uncertain. This CDR3 comprises 13 residues. V lost 2 bases, J lost 13 bases, and 14 bases lay in between. Germline V gene lookup returns CDR1 SGHNT and CDR2 YENEEA. The CDR3 DNA follows: TGTGCCAGCAGCTTATCAGACCCTTGGATGCTGTTTTTT. It encodes CASSLSDPWMLFF.

The chain uses TRBV6-4 and TRBJ2-7; TRBD2 matches 9 bases. Germline-derived CDR1 and CDR2 are MRHNA and SNTAGT. There are 15 residues in the CDR3. Losses at the gene ends were 7 bases for V and 2 bases for J; bases not matched to a gene: 9. CDR3 bases: TGTGCCAGCATTAAAGGGCTAGCGGGAACCTACGAGCAGTACTTC. Translated: CASIKGLAGTYEQYF.

V gene TRBV30 combines with J gene TRBJ2-2; 9 positions match TRBD1. Germline V gene data show CDR1 as GTSNPN and CDR2 as SVGIG (reference sequence). The CDR3 runs 14 residues. The ends lost 5 bases at V and 1 base at J; junction bases unmatched: 2. The CDR3 loop is CAWDRGRNTGELFF. Written as DNA, the CDR3 is TGTGCCTGGGACAGGGGGAGGAACACCGGGGAGCTGTTTTTT.

The V gene is TRBV12-2, the J gene TRBJ1-2; the listed D gene, TRBD1, was not tested against the DNA. TRBV12-2 is tagged as a pseudogene. CDR3 length: 15 amino acids. CDR3 nucleotide sequence: TGTGCAAGTCGCGCGGACTCATCAGGGGACTATGGCTACACCTTC. Protein product: CASRADSSGDYGYTF.